This T cell receptor (beta chain) emerged from a study of cytomegalovirus exposure and HLA in healthy donors. Findings and limits, study-wide: Reports showed the classifier diagnosing cytomegalovirus status with high specificity and sensitivity. The study designated over 150 TCR beta chains cytomegalovirus-associated.

V shed 1 base and J shed 2 bases, with 10 bases lying between them. Germline V gives CDR1 SEHNR, CDR2 FQNEAQ (reference sequence). The CDR3 runs 15 residues. On this clone itself: Its antigen is currently unknown.

The data were produced by immunoSEQ multiplex PCR, yet TCRdb's version contains in-frame clones alone and is incomplete. The repertoire has fewer than 150,000 clones, roughly nine tenths of them found once; the top ten carry approximately 4.5%. The chain uses TRBV7-9 and TRBJ2-3; D gene uncertain. This clonotype originated in a man in his late teens or twenties in good health and CMV-seropositive. Sequenced material: PBMCs. The CDR3 spells CASSLGASITDTQYF. The CDR3 DNA reads TGTGCCAGCAGCTTAGGCGCCTCCATCACAGATACGCAGTATTTT.